This paragraph reports one T cell receptor (beta chain). The target of this receptor is not known. There are no base qualities to consult, and no much larger clone falls within one base. This entry is derived from a study of T-cell memory formation after mild COVID-19 listed by TCRdb under 2021. About the full investigation: TCR sequence clusters from the two donors were found to be largely donor specific. In two donors, T-cell clones that expanded and contracted after mild COVID-19 were followed by sequencing TCRalpha and TCRbeta repertoires longitudinally. The cohort comprised two young, previously healthy adult volunteers, one female and one male.

Counted from cysteine to phenylalanine, this CDR3 has 17 amino acids. Only CDR3 DNA remains: 51 bases, in frame from the first base. The CDR1 and CDR2 encoded by the germline V gene are MGHRA and YSYEKL. V is reduced by 2 bases and J by 6 bases, leaving a spacing of 21 bases between them. The sequencer was an Illumina NovaSeq 6000. Using 5'RACE with constant-segment primers, TCRalpha and TCRbeta cDNA libraries were constructed, with sample barcodes and unique molecular identifiers added in the process. RNA was extracted from every sample with Trizol reagent. Libraries were amplified in two PCR steps, with a second sample barcode and Illumina TruSeq adapters added in the second step. Libraries were sequenced on an Illumina NovaSeq with 2 x 150 bp paired-end reads. In the authors' own workflow: The reads were demultiplexed and collapsed into UMI-guided consensus sequences using migec v1.2.7. Using mixcr v2.1.11, the UMI consensuses were aligned to TRA and TRB V and J templates and assembled into clonotypes. Clonotypes were classified as expanded or contracted when called significant by both edgeR and NoisET, with noise models trained on biological replicates. For edgeR calls, a false discovery rate-adjusted p below 0.01 and a log2 fold-change threshold of 1 were applied. As an exploratory analysis of dynamics, max-normalized trajectories of the 1000 most abundant clonotypes were examined with PCA combined with hierarchical clustering. The CD4 or CD8 phenotype of responding clones was assigned using the separately sequenced CD4+ and CD8+ repertoires. The public reads were quality trimmed at Q25 with fastp and then assembled into clones with MiXCR by TCRdb, keeping productive beta chains. Every distinct CDR3 protein forms one entry, paired with its most common genes and DNA. The V and J calls and clone size come from TCRdb's table, not from the authors' own analysis. In this sample the table shows some 100,000 distinct CDR3 sequences, 11% of which occur a single time. Roughly two fifths of the sample is in the top ten clones.

Ficoll-Paque density gradient centrifugation was the method used to isolate PBMCs. What the work shows at the level of the full study, not this receptor alone: The study included only a couple of mild cases, and larger cohorts that include severe cases with pre-infection samples were judged to be necessary. SARS-CoV-2 specificity of the second-wave clones peaking on day 37 was not confirmed. Clones contracting from day 15 to 85 had balanced CD4/CD8 phenotypes, while a second wave expanding from day 15 to 37 was biased towards CD4+. Contracting CD4+ clones were located mainly in the CM and EM memory subsets, whereas CD8+ clones were found to be enriched in EMRA. Some responding clones were found in pre-infection memory, which suggests that pre-existing cross-reactive memory T cells took part in the SARS-CoV-2 response.

This sequence originates from a man aged 18-30 years who had mild COVID-19 (a few samples of this study predate the infection). The sample titles of this study are shuffled in the database, so cell type and time point are left out; the donor was told from shared clones. The sequenced material came from PBMCs or a T cell subset sorted from them (not recorded which). The rearranged chain carries TRBV4-1 and TRBJ2-3; TRBD1 might be the D gene, on 6 matching bases. The DNA sequence is given as TGCGCCAGCAGCCAACACGCTACAGGGCTTGGGAAGGATACGCAGTATTTT. This encodes CASSQHATGLGKDTQYF.